A single sample gave rise to the 2 T cell receptor beta chains below, sequenced in a study of blood T cell repertoires in COVID-19. Clones were sequenced by immunoSEQ multiplex PCR, and TCRdb holds only the in-frame ones, with some missing. The table has 35,000 to 50,000 clones, about 86% seen once. The specimen sequenced was peripheral blood. Every receptor here comes from a woman of 80 years or more with acute or convalescent COVID-19.

The chain carries TRBV10-1 and TRBJ2-1, with TRBD2 matching 12 bases. V shed 3 bases and J 5 bases; nucleotides not matched to a gene: 2. Germline CDR1 and CDR2: WNHNN and SYGVQD (reference sequence). The CDR3 is made up of 15 amino acids. CDR3 nucleotide sequence: TGCGCCAGCAGTGAAGCTAGCGGGGGGGACAATGAGCAGTTCTTC. Amino acids: CASSEASGGDNEQFF.

Written as DNA, the CDR3 is TGTGCCAGCACCCTTGGTTGGCGGGGGGGAAACACAGATACGCAGTATTTT. Translating gives CASTLGWRGGNTDTQYF. V usage is TRBV7-3 and J usage is TRBJ2-3; 9 nucleotides match TRBD2. Germline trimming cut 7 bases from V and 2 bases from J; bases unmatched to any gene: 13. Germline V gives CDR1 SGHTA, CDR2 FQGTGA. The CDR3 spans 17 residues.